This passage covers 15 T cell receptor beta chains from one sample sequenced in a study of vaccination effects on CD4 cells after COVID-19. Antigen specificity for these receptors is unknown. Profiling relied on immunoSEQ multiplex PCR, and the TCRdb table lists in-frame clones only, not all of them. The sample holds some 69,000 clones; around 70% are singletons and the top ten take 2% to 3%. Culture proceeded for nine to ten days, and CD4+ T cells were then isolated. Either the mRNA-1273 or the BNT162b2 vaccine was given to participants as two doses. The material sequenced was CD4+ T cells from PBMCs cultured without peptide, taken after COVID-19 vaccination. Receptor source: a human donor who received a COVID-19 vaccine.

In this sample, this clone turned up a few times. CDR3 nucleotide sequence: TGTGCCTGCTCGGGACAGGGACATCAGCCCCAGCATTTT. Protein: CACSGQGHQPQHF. The chain employs TRBV19 and TRBJ1-5; 9 nucleotides line up with TRBD1. The CDR3 is made up of 13 amino acids. J gave up 5 bases and V 11 bases, and 7 bases lay outside the gene matches. Germline CDR1 is LNHDA and CDR2 is SQIVND (reference sequence).

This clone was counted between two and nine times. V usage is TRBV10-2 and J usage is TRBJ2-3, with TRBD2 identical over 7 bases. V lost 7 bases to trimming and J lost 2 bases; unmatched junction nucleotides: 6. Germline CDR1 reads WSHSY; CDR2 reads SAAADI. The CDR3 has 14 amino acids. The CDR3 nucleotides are TGCGCCAGCACCGGGCTAGCGGCCACAGATACGCAGTATTTT. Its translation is CASTGLAATDTQYF.

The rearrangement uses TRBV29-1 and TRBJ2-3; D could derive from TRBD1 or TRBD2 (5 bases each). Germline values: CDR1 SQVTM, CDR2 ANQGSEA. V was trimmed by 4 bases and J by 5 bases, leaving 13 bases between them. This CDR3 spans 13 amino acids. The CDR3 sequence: CSVVRAGRDTQYF. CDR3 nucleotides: TGCAGCGTTGTTAGGGCAGGGAGAGATACGCAGTATTTT.

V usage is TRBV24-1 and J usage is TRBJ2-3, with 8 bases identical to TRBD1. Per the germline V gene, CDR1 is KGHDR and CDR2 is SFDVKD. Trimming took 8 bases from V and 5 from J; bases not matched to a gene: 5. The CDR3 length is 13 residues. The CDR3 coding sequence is TGTGCCACCAAGGACAGGGTGATAGATACGCAGTATTTT. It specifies CATKDRVIDTQYF.

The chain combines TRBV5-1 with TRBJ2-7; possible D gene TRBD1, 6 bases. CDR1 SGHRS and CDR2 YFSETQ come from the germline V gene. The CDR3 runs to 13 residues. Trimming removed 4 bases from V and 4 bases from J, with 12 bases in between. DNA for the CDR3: TGCGCCAGCAGCCAGCGAGGGGGATACGAGCAGTACGTC. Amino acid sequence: CASSQRGGYEQYV.

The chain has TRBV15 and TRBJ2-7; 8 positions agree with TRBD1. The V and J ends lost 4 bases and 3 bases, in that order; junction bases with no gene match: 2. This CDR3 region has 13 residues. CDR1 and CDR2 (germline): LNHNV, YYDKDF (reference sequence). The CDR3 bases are TGTGCCACCAGCACCGACAGGGGCTACGAGCAGTACGTC. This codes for CATSTDRGYEQYV.

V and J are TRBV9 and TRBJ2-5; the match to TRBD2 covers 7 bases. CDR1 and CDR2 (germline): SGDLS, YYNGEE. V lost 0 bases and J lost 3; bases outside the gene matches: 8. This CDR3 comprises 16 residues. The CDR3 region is CASSVGGGNAKETQYF. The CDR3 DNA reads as TGTGCCAGCAGCGTAGGGGGAGGGAACGCTAAAGAGACCCAGTACTTC.

In nucleotides, the CDR3 is TGTGCCAGCAGCCAAGCCCAGGGGGCCCGACTTAGCACAGATACGCAGTATTTT. This codes for CASSQAQGARLSTDTQYF. The chain couples TRBV14 to TRBJ2-3, with TRBD1 identical over 8 bases. Losses at the gene ends were 1 base for V and 0 bases for J; bases not matched to a gene: 9. CDR3 length equals 18 residues. CDR1 and CDR2 from the germline V gene are SGHDN and FVKESK.

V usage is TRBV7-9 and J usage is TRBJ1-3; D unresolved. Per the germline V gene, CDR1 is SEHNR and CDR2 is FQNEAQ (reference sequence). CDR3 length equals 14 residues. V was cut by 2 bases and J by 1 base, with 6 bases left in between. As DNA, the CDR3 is TGTGCCAGCAGCTTAATACGATCTGGAAACACCATATATTTT. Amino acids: CASSLIRSGNTIYF.

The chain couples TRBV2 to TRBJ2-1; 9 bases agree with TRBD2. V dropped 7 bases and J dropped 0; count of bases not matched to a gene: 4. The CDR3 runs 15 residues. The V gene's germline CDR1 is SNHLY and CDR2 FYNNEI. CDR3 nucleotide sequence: TGTGCCAGCACGCGTAGCGGGGGCTCCTACAATGAGCAGTTCTTC. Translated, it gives CASTRSGGSYNEQFF.

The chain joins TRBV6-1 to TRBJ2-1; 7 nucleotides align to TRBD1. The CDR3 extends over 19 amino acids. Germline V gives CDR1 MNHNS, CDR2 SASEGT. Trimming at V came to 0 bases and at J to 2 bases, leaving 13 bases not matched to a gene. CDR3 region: CASSEALLPDRAAYNEQFF. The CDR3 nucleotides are TGTGCCAGCAGTGAAGCGCTTCTCCCAGACAGGGCTGCCTACAATGAGCAGTTCTTC.

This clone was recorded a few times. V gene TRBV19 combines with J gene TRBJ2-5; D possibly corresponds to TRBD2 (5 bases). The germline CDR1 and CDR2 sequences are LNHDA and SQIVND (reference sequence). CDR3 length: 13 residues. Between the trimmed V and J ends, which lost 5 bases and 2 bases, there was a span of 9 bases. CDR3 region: CASSGLGQETQYF. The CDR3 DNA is TGTGCCAGTAGTGGACTGGGTCAAGAGACCCAGTACTTC. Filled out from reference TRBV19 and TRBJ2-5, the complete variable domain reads DGGITQSPKYLFRKEGQNVTLSCEQNLNHDAMYWYRQDPGQGLRLIYYSQIVNDFQKGDIAEGYSVSREKKESFPLTVTSAQKNPTAFYLCASSGLGQETQYFGPGTRLLVL.

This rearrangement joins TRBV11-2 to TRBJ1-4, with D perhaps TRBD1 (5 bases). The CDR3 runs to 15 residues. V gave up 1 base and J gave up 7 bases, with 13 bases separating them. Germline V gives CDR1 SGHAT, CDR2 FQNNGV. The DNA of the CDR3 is TGTGCCAGCAGCTTAGTGCAGGGCTTAGGTGAAAAACTGTTTTTT. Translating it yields CASSLVQGLGEKLFF. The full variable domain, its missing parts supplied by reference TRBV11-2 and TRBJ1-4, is EAGVAQSPRYKIIEKRQSVAFWCNPISGHATLYWYQQILGQGPKLLIQFQNNGVVDDSQLPKDRFSAERLKGVDSTLKIQPAKLEDSAVYLCASSLVQGLGEKLFFGSGTQLSVL.

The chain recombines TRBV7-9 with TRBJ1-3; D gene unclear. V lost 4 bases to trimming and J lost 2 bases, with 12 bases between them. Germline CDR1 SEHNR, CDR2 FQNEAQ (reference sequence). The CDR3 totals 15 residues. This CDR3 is CASSSLAEAGNTIYF. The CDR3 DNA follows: TGTGCCAGCAGCTCCTTAGCGGAGGCTGGAAACACCATATATTTT. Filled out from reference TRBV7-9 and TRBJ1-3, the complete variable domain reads DTGVSQNPRHKITKRGQNVTFRCDPISEHNRLYWYRQTLGQGPEFLTYFQNEAQLEKSRLLSDRFSAERPKGSFSTLEIQRTEQGDSAMYLCASSSLAEAGNTIYFGEGSWLTVV.

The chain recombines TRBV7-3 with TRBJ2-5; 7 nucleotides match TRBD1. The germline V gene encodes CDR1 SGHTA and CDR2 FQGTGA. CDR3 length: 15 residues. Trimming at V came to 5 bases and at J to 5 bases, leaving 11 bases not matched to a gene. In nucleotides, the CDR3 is TGTGCCAGCAGCACTAAAAGGGGGCAGGGGGAGACCCAGTACTTC. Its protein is CASSTKRGQGETQYF.